This T cell receptor beta chain appears in the sequencing data of a study of PD-L1 blockade in urothelial cancer. Spike-ins of synthetic TCR analog templates went into each PCR. The protocol was immunoSEQ multiplex PCR, while the TCRdb copy is restricted to in-frame clones and leaves out a portion. The data show 55,000 to 85,000 clones, about 89% seen once. Unmatched junction bases numbered 10, after V lost 5 bases and J lost 5 bases. Germline V gene sequence: CDR1 MGHDK, CDR2 SYGVNS. The length of the CDR3 is 16 residues. This receptor was taken from a man between 60 and 75 years old with urothelial cancer. This specimen was PBMCs, taken around atezolizumab (anti-PD-L1) treatment. The chain joins TRBV25-1 to TRBJ1-4; 8 bases map to TRBD1. The DNA for the CDR3 is TGTGCCAGCAGTTCCCTCGGACAGGGTGGCAATGAAAAACTGTTTTTT. It encodes CASSSLGQGGNEKLFF. The full variable domain, with the rest looked up from reference TRBV25-1 and TRBJ1-4, is EADIYQTPRYLVIGTGKKITLECSQTMGHDKMYWYQQDPGMELHLIHYSYGVNSTEKGDLSSESTVSRIRTEHFPLTLESARPSHTSQYLCASSSLGQGGNEKLFFGSGTQLSVL.